This T cell receptor beta chain was recovered during a study of T cell repertoires in cytomegalovirus infection. Study-level information: Public TCR beta signatures were indicative of both CMV infection and a matching HLA type. Whole-study findings and limits: Identification of carriers of CMV plus the relevant HLA was performed using cumulative public TCR beta family frequency. Dominating the ex vivo response were HLA-C-restricted CMV-specific TCR beta clonotypes.

Deletions cut 7 bases from V and 3 bases from J, with 10 bases between. The CDR3 is 12 amino acids. Looked up from germline, CDR1 is SGDLS and CDR2 is YYNGEE. This clonotype was observed a few times. Its target is unknown. From the reads, TCRdb called clonotypes with MiXCR, one entry per CDR3 protein. Of around 800,000 distinct CDR3 sequences listed, approximately 29% are singletons. The chain has TRBV9 and TRBJ1-1; D remains unclear. The material was cultured CD8+ T cells from PBMCs, obtained from culture after CMV antigen stimulation. The clonotype originates from a human donor in good health (CMV status not recorded). Some clones in this sample may be carry-over from other donors' samples. In DNA, the CDR3 is TGTGCCAGCGTAAGGGAGTACACTGAAGCTTTCTTT. Translation: CASVREYTEAFF.